The 15 T cell receptor beta chains given below trace back to one sample, sequenced in a study of CD8 T cells in ankylosing spondylitis. TCRdb redid the calling of the 5' RACE reads with MiXCR, one entry per CDR3 protein. Of a few hundred thousand distinct CDR3 sequences in the sample, about 20% are singletons; the top ten hold around 13%. Sample: blood, either unsorted or a sorted T cell fraction (not recorded which). All receptors come from a male donor with ankylosing spondylitis or in good health (not recorded which).

This clonotype was counted a few times. The chain is built from TRBV7-9 and TRBJ2-7, with D tentatively TRBD2 (5 bases). The CDR3 covers 15 residues. V was pared by 5 bases and J by 1 base, with 15 bases between. Germline lookup yields CDR1 SEHNR and CDR2 FQNEAQ (reference sequence). The CDR3 here is CASSPGGFGSYEQYF. CDR3 bases: TGTGCCAGCAGCCCAGGAGGCTTCGGGTCCTACGAGCAGTACTTC.

This clonotype was detected a few times. The rearrangement joins TRBV7-3 to TRBJ2-3; unclear D gene. V dropped 3 bases and J dropped 1 base, with 11 bases sitting between them. CDR3 length: 15 amino acids. In germline, CDR1 is SGHTA, CDR2 FQGTGA. The CDR3 reads CASSFVDGGTDTQYF. In nucleotides, the CDR3 is TGTGCCAGCAGCTTCGTCGACGGTGGCACAGATACGCAGTATTTT.

Only a few counts were recorded for this clonotype. This chain uses TRBV7-9 with TRBJ2-7; D is ambiguous. Trimming pared 2 bases from V and 2 bases from J, leaving 7 bases between. The germline V gene has CDR1 SEHNR and CDR2 FQNEAQ (reference sequence). The length of the CDR3 is 13 residues. Written as DNA, the CDR3 is TGTGCCAGCAGCTTACCAGGAGCCTACGAGCAGTACTTC. Translation: CASSLPGAYEQYF.

Turning to this clonotype: The junction shows a germline mismatch at one end, possibly a read error. J is TRBJ2-2 and V is TRBV15, with 10 bases that match TRBD2. The germline gives CDR1 LNHNV, CDR2 YYDKDF (reference sequence). The CDR3 runs to 15 residues. The CDR3: CATSWGLANTGELFF. The CDR3 region has the DNA TGTGCCACCAGCTGGGGACTAGCGAATACCGGGGAGCTGTTTTTT. The variable domain in full, completed from reference TRBV15 and TRBJ2-2, reads DAMVIQNPRYQVTQFGKPVTLSCSQTLNHNVMYWYQQKSSQAPKLLFHYYDKDFNNEADTPDNFQSRRPNTSFCFLDIRSPGLGDTAMYLCATSWGLANTGELFFGEGSRLTVL.

The chain is built from TRBV5-1 and TRBJ2-2; TRBD2 aligns across 14 bases. The V and J ends lost 4 bases and 1 base, in that order; junction bases with no gene match: 3. This CDR3 comprises 17 residues. Looked up from germline, CDR1 is SGHRS and CDR2 is YFSETQ. For the CDR3, the DNA is TGCGCCAGCAGCGTCGGACTAGCGGGGGGGAACACCGGGGAGCTGTTTTTT. It translates to CASSVGLAGGNTGELFF.

The sample holds a few counts of this clonotype. The chain has TRBV4-1 and TRBJ2-1; D is perhaps TRBD2 (6 bases). The CDR3 is 15 amino acids. From germline, CDR1 is MGHRA and CDR2 YSYEKL. Trimming shortened V by 3 bases and J by 7 bases, and 16 bases separated the two germline ends. The CDR3 nucleotides are TGCGCCAGCAGCCAGGAGGGATCTTGGGGGAATGAGCAGTTCTTC. It specifies CASSQEGSWGNEQFF.

This clonotype was detected only a few times. V and J are TRBV12-3 or TRBV12-4 and TRBJ2-1; TRBD1 matches 8 bases. CDR3 length: 16 residues. After removal of 6 bases from V and 0 bases from J, the junction contained 7 bases not matched to a gene. The CDR3 loop reads CASSTGTGSSYNEQFF. As DNA, the CDR3 is TGTGCCAGCAGCACCGGGACAGGAAGCTCCTACAATGAGCAGTTCTTC.

This clonotype was counted a few times. The J gene is TRBJ2-5, the V gene TRBV12-3 or TRBV12-4, with 8 positions matching TRBD2. The CDR3 is 16 amino acids. V trimming: 6 bases; J trimming: 5 bases; junction bases outside the gene matches: 14. This CDR3 is CASRSSEAGVGETQYF. The DNA of the CDR3 is TGTGCCAGCAGATCCTCTGAAGCGGGGGTCGGGGAGACCCAGTACTTC.

J is TRBJ2-1 and V is TRBV20-1; 12 bases map to TRBD1. Germline V gene data show CDR1 as DFQATT and CDR2 as SNEGSKA (reference sequence). The V and J ends lost 3 bases and 8 bases, in that order; junction bases with no gene match: 5. The CDR3 is made up of 14 amino acids. As DNA, the CDR3 is TGCAGTGCTAGGGCCGGGACAGGGGGCGATGAGCAGTTCTTC. Translating it yields CSARAGTGGDEQFF.

This chain uses TRBV7-3 with TRBJ2-3, with TRBD2 matching over 7 bases. The ends lost 5 bases at V and 3 bases at J; junction bases unmatched: 11. Per the germline V gene, CDR1 is SGHTA and CDR2 is FQGTGA. CDR3 length: 16 residues. The CDR3: CASSPIAGPNTDTQYF. The CDR3 DNA reads as TGTGCCAGCAGCCCAATAGCGGGCCCAAATACAGATACGCAGTATTTT.

This chain joins TRBV28 and TRBJ1-3, with D uncertain. Germline values: CDR1 MDHEN, CDR2 SYDVKM. The CDR3 runs 14 residues. The V end was cut by 2 bases, the J end by 5 bases, with 10 bases between. The CDR3 spells CASSLRPPRNTIYF. The CDR3 DNA reads TGTGCCAGCAGTTTAAGGCCTCCGAGAAACACCATATATTTT.

The chain employs TRBV11-2 and TRBJ1-4; D is possibly TRBD1 (5 bases). V was trimmed by 1 base and J by 8 bases, leaving 17 bases between them. CDR3 size: 16 residues. From germline, CDR1 is SGHAT and CDR2 FQNNGV. CDR3 sequence (DNA): TGTGCCAGCAGCTTAGTACCGGGGCTCGGAGCGGAAAAACTGTTTTTT. Its translation is CASSLVPGLGAEKLFF.

The J gene is TRBJ2-2, the V gene TRBV7-8, with D tentatively TRBD1 or TRBD2 (5 bases each). V was cut by 5 bases and J by 2 bases, with 15 bases left in between. Germline V lookup: CDR1 SGHVS, CDR2 FQNEAQ. This CDR3 region has 16 residues. The CDR3 sequence is CASSPEPGPNTGELFF. CDR3 nucleotides: TGTGCCAGCAGCCCAGAACCGGGGCCTAACACCGGGGAGCTGTTTTTT.

Concerning this clonotype itself: This is likely a read error, given that the CDR3 carries no conserved phenylalanine or tryptophan at its end. This chain's CDR3 is CSVEAVQGPGDQETQYI. In nucleotides, the CDR3 is TGCAGCGTTGAAGCAGTTCAGGGCCCAGGAGACCAAGAGACCCAGTACATC. V is TRBV29-1 and J is TRBJ2-5; TRBD1 is a possible D gene (5 bases). Germline CDR1 and CDR2: SQVTM and ANQGSEA. V was trimmed by 1 base and J by 0 bases, leaving 18 bases between them. This CDR3 region has 17 residues.

The rearrangement joins TRBV12-3 or TRBV12-4 to TRBJ1-5; no definite D call. Trimming shortened V by 0 bases and J by 9 bases, and 9 bases separated the two germline ends. The CDR3 loop spans 13 amino acids. The CDR3 region has the DNA TGTGCCAGCAGTTTAGCCCGAACCCGGCCCCAGCATTTT. It encodes CASSLARTRPQHF.